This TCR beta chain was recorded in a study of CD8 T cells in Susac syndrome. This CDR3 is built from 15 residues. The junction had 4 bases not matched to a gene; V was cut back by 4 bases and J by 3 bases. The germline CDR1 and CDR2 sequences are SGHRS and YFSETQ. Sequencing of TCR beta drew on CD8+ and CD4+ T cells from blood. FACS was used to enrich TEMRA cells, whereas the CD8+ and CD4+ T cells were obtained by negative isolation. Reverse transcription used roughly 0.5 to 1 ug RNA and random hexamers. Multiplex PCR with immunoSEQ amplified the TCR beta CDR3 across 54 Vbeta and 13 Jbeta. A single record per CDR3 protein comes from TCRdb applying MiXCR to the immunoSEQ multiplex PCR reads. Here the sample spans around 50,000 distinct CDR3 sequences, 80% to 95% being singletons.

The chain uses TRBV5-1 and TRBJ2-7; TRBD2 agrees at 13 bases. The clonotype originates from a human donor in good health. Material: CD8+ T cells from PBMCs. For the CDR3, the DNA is TGCGCCAGCAGCACCGGGACTAGCGGGGTCTACGAGCAGTACTTC. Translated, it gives CASSTGTSGVYEQYF.